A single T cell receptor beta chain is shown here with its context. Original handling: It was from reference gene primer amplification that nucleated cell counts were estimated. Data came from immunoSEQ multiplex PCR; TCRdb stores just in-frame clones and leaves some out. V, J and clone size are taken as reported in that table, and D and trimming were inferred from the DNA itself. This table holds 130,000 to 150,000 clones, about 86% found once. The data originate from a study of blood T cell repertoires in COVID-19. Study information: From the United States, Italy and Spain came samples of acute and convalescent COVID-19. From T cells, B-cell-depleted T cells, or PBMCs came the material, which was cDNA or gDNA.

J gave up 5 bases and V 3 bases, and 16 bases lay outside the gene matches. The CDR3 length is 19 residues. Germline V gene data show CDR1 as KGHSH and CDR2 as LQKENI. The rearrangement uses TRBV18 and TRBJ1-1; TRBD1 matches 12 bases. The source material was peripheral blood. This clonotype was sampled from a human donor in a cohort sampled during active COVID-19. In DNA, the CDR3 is TGTGCCAGCTCACCTTACACCCTAGGGACAGGGGGCGCTTTGACTGAAGCTTTCTTT. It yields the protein CASSPYTLGTGGALTEAFF.